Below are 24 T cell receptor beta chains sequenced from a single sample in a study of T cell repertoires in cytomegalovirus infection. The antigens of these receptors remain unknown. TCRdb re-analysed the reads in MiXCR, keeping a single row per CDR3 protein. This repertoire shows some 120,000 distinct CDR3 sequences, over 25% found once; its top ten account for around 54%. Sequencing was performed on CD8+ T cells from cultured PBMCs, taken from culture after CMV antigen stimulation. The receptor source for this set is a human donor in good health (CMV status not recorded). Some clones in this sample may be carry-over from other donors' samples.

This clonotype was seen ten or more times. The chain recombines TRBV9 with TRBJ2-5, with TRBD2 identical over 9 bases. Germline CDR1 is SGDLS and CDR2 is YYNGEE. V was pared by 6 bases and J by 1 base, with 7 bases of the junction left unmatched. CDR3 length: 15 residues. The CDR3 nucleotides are TGTGCCAGCACATCTAGCGGGGCGATCCAAGAGACCCAGTACTTC. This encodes CASTSSGAIQETQYF. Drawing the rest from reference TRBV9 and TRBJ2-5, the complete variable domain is DSGVTQTPKHLITATGQRVTLRCSPRSGDLSVYWYQQSLDQGLQFLIQYYNGEERAKGNILERFSAQQFPDLHSELNLSSLELGDSALYFCASTSSGAIQETQYFGPGTRLLVL.

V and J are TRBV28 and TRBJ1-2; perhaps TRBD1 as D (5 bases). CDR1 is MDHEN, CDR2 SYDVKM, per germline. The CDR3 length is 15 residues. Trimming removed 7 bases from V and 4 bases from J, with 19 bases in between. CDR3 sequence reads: CASTNRGEGSYGYTF. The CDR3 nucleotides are TGTGCCAGCACCAACCGCGGGGAGGGGAGCTATGGCTACACCTTC.

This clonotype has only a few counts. CDR3 sequence (DNA): TGTGCCAGCAGCTTGGCAGGCGGACACTACGAGCAGTACTTC. Translation gives CASSLAGGHYEQYF. The chain recombines TRBV7-8 with TRBJ2-7; D possibly corresponds to TRBD1 (5 bases). CDR3 length: 14 amino acids. Germline loops: CDR1 SGHVS, CDR2 FQNEAQ. The germline V and J ends were trimmed by 3 bases and 3 bases, with 12 bases remaining between them.

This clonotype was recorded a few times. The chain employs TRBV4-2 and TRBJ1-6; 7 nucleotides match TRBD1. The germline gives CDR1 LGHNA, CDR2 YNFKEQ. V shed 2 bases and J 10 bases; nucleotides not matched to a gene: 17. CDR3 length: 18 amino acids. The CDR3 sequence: CASSQRGQTGTVGSPLHF. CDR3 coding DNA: TGTGCCAGCAGCCAAAGGGGGCAGACTGGGACCGTAGGATCACCCCTCCACTTT.

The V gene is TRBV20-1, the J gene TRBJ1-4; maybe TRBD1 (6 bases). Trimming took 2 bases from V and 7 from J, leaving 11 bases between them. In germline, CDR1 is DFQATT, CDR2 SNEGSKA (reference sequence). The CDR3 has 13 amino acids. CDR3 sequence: CSARPDSPEKLFF. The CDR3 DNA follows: TGCAGTGCTAGACCGGACAGCCCTGAAAAACTGTTTTTT.

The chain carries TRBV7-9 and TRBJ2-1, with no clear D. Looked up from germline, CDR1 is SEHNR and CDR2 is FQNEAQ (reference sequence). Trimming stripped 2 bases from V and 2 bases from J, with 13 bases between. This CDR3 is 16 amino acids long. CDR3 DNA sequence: TGTGCCAGCAGCTTACTTAGGCAAACCACCTACAATGAGCAGTTCTTC. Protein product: CASSLLRQTTYNEQFF.

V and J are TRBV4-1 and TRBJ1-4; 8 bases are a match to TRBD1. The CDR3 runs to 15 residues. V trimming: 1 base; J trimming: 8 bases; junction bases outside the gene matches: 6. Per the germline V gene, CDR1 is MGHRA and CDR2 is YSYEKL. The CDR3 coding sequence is TGCGCCAGCAGCCAAGGGACAGGGCGGGTGGAAAAACTGTTTTTT. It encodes CASSQGTGRVEKLFF.

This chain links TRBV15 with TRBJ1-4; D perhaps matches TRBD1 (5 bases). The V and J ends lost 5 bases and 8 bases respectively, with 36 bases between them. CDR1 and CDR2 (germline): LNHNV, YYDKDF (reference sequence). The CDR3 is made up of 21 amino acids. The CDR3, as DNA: TGTGCCACCAGCCCGCGCCTACAGGAATTAGACGGGGCTGGAAATGGGGAAAAACTGTTTTTT. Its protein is CATSPRLQELDGAGNGEKLFF.

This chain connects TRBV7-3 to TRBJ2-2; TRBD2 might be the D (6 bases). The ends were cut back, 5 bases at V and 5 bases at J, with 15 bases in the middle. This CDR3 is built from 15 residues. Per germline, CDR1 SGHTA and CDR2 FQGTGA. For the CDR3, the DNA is TGTGCCAGCAGCCCGACAGCGGGTGGGACCGGGGAGCTGTTTTTT. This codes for CASSPTAGGTGELFF. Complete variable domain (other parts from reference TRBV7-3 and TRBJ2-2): GAGVSQTPSNKVTEKGKYVELRCDPISGHTALYWYRQSLGQGPEFLIYFQGTGAADDSGLPNDRFFAVRPEGSVSTLKIQRTERGDSAVYLCASSPTAGGTGELFFGEGSRLTVL.

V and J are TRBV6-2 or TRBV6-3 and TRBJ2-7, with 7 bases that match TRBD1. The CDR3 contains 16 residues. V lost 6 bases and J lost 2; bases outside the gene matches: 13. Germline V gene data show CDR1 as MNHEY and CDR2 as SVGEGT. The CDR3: CASSLHPGTETYEQYF. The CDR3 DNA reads TGTGCCAGCAGCCTCCACCCCGGGACAGAGACCTACGAGCAGTACTTC.

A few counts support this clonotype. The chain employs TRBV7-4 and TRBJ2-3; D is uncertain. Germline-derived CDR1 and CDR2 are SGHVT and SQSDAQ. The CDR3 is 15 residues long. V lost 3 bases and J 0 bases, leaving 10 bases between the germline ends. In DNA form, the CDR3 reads TGTGCCAGCAGCTTCTCACCGGTGAGCACAGATACGCAGTATTTT. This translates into CASSFSPVSTDTQYF.

DNA for the CDR3: TGTGCCAGCAGTATTTCGACAGGGGGCTCCGGCTACACCTTC. Encoded protein: CASSISTGGSGYTF. V gene TRBV25-1 combines with J gene TRBJ1-2; TRBD1 matches 10 bases. CDR1 is MGHDK and CDR2 is SYGVNS in the germline V gene. V lost 5 bases, J lost 8 bases, and 8 bases stayed unmatched. The CDR3 is 14 amino acids.

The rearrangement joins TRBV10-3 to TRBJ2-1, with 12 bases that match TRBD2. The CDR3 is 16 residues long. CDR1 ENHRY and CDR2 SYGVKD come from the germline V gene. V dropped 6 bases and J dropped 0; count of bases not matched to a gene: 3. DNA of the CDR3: TGTGCCATCAGGGTGACTAGCGGGAGCTCCTACAATGAGCAGTTCTTC. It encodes CAIRVTSGSSYNEQFF.

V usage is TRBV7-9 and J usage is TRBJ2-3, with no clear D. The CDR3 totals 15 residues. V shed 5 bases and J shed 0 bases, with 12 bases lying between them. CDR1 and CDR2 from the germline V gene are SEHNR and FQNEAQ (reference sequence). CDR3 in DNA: TGTGCCAGCAGCGAGATCCGAACTAGCACAGATACGCAGTATTTT. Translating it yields CASSEIRTSTDTQYF.

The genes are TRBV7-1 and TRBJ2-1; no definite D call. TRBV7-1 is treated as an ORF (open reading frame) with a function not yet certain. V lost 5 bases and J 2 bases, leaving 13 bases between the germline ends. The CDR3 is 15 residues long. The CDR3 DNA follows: TGTGCCAGCAGCCCGACTTCAACAACCTACAATGAGCAGTTCTTC. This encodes CASSPTSTTYNEQFF.

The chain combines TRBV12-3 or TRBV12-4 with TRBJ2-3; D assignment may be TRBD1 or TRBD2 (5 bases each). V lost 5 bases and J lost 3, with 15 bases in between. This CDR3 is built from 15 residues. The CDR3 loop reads CASSPYRRTTDTQYF. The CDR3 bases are TGTGCCAGCAGTCCCTACAGGAGGACAACAGATACGCAGTATTTT.

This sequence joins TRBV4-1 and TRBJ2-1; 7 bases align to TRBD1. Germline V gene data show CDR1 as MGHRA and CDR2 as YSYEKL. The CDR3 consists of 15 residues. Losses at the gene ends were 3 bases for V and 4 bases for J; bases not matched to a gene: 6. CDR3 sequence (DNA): TGCGCCAGCAGCCATACAGGGGATTCATACAATGAGCAGTTCTTC. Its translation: CASSHTGDSYNEQFF.

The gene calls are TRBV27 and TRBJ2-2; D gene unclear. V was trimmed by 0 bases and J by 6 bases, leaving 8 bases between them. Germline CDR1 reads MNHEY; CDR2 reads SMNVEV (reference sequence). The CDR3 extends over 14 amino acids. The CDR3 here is CASSLSMDPGELFF. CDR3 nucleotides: TGTGCCAGCAGTTTATCGATGGATCCCGGGGAGCTGTTTTTT.

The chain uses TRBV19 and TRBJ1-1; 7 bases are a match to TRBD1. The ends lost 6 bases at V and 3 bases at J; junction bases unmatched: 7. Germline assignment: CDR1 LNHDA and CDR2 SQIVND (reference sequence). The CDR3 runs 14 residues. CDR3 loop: CASSMEGQYTEAFF. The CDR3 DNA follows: TGTGCCAGTAGCATGGAGGGACAGTACACTGAAGCTTTCTTT.

CDR3 in DNA: TGTGCCAGCAGTTCCCCGGGACACCTGACAGATACGCAGTATTTT. Translating gives CASSSPGHLTDTQYF. V usage is TRBV27 and J usage is TRBJ2-3; D perhaps matches TRBD1 (6 bases). The CDR3 has 15 residues. Trimming removed 4 bases from V and 3 bases from J, with 14 bases in between. Per germline, CDR1 MNHEY and CDR2 SMNVEV (reference sequence).

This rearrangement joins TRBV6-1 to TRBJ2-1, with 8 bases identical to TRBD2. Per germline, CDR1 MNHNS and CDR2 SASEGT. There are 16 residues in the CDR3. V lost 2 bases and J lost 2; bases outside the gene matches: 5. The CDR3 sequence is CASSEWGGGTYNEQFF. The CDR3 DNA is TGTGCCAGCAGTGAATGGGGCGGGGGGACCTACAATGAGCAGTTCTTC.

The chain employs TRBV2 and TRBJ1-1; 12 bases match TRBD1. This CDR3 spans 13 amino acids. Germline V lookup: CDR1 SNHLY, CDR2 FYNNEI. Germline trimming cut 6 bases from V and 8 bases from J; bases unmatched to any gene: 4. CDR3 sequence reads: CASRRDRGREAFF. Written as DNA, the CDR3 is TGTGCCAGCAGAAGGGACAGGGGGCGCGAAGCTTTCTTT.

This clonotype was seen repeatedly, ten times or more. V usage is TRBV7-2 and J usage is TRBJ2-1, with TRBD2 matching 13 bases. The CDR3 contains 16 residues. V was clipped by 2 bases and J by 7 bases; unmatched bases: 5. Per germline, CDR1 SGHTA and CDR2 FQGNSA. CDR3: CASSLNLGLAGNEQFF. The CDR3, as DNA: TGTGCCAGCAGCTTAAATCTGGGACTAGCGGGGAATGAGCAGTTCTTC. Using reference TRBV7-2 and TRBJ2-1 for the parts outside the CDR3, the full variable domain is GAGVSQSPSNKVTEKGKDVELRCDPISGHTALYWYRQSLGQGLEFLIYFQGNSAPDKSGLPSDRFSAERTGGSVSTLTIQRTQQEDSAVYLCASSLNLGLAGNEQFFGPGTRLTVL.

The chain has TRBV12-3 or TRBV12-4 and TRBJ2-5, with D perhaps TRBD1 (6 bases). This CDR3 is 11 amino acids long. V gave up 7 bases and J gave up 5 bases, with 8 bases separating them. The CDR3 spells CASKRGETQYF. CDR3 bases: TGTGCCAGCAAAAGGGGGGAGACCCAGTACTTC.